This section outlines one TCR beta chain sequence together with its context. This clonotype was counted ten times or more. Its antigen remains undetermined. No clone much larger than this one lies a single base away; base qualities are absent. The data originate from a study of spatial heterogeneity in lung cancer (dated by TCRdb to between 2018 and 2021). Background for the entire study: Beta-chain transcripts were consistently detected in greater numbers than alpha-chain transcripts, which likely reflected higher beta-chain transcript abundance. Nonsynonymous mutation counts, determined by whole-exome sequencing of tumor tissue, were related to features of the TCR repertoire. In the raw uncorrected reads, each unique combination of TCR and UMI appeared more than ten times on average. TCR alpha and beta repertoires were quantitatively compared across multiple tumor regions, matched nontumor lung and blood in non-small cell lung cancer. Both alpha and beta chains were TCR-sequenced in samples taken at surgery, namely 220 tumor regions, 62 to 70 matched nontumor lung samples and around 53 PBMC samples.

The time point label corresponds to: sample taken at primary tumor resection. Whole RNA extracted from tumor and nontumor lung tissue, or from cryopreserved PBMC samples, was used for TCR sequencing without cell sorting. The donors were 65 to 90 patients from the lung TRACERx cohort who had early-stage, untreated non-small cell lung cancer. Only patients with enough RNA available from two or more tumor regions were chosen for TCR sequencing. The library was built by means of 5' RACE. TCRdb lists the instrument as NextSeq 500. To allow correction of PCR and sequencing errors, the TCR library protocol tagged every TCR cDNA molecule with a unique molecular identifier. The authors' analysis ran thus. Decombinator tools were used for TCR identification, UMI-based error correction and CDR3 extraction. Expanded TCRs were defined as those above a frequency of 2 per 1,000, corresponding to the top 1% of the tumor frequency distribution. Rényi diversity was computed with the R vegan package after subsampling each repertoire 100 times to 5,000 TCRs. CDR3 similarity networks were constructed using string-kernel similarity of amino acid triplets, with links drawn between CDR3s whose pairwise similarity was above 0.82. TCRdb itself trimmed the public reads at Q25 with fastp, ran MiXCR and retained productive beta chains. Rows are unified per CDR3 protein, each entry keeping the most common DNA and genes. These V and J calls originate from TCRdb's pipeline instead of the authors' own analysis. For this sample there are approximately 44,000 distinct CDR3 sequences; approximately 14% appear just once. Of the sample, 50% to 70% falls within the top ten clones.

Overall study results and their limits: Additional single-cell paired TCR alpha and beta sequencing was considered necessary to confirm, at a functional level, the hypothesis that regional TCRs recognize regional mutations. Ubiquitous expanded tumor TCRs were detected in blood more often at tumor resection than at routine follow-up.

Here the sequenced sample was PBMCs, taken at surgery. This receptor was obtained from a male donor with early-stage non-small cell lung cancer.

The CDR3 here reads CASSPRRDQPQHF. The DNA reads TGTGCCAGCAGCCCCCGGAGGGATCAGCCCCAGCATTTT. The rearrangement combines TRBV13 with TRBJ1-5, with no confidently assigned D gene. As encoded in the germline V gene (reference sequence), CDR1 is PRHDT while CDR2 is FYEKMQ. The CDR3 runs 13 residues from the cysteine to the phenylalanine. Only the CDR3 part of the read is kept: 39 bases, read in frame from the first base. The junction shows trimming of 5 bases on V and 5 bases on J, plus 10 bases between the germline ends.